The 23 T cell receptor beta chains listed next were all sequenced from one sample in a study of blood T cells in healthy people across ages. The authors ran a second PCR of 7 to 11 cycles using a sample-barcoded 5' primer and a J-beta primer mix. TCRdb re-called the 5' RACE reads through MiXCR, storing one row per CDR3 protein. The table includes 580,000 or so distinct CDR3 sequences, 40% to 55% detected once. The sequenced sample was blood. These receptors came from a man older than 75 in good health.

This clonotype occurred a few times. V is TRBV20-1 and J is TRBJ2-1, with a tentative D call TRBD2 (6 bases). Trimming took 1 base from V and 12 from J, leaving 10 bases between them. This CDR3 contains 11 residues. Germline lookup yields CDR1 DFQATT and CDR2 SNEGSKA (reference sequence). In DNA form, the CDR3 reads TGCAGTGCTAGAGTTGGGGGGTGGCAGTTCTTC. This sequence encodes CSARVGGWQFF.

J is TRBJ2-1 and V is TRBV29-1; 9 bases agree with TRBD2. Per the germline V gene, CDR1 is SQVTM and CDR2 is ANQGSEA. The CDR3 consists of 19 residues. Trimming removed 3 bases from V and 1 base from J; junction bases left unmatched: 16. CDR3: CSVESGVAGAALSYNEQFF. CDR3 coding DNA: TGCAGCGTTGAGTCTGGGGTAGCGGGAGCTGCCCTATCCTACAATGAGCAGTTCTTC.

There are a few counts of this clonotype. The gene calls are TRBV27 and TRBJ2-7, with 7 bases aligning to TRBD1. The CDR3 is made up of 14 amino acids. V shed 5 bases, J shed 1 base, and the junction held 5 bases outside the gene matches. CDR1 MNHEY and CDR2 SMNVEV come from the germline V gene (reference sequence). CDR3 coding DNA: TGTGCCAGCAGTCGACAGGGCCTTTCCTACGAGCAGTACTTC. It encodes CASSRQGLSYEQYF.

This chain connects TRBV19 to TRBJ2-5, with D perhaps being TRBD1 or TRBD2 (5 bases each). Trimming left V 6 bases short and J 4 bases short, with 9 bases between. Germline loops: CDR1 LNHDA, CDR2 SQIVND (reference sequence). The CDR3 loop spans 12 amino acids. CDR3 DNA sequence: TGTGCCAGTAGAACCGGGGCAGAGACCCAGTACTTC. Protein: CASRTGAETQYF. The complete variable domain, with remaining parts taken from reference TRBV19 and TRBJ2-5, reads DGGITQSPKYLFRKEGQNVTLSCEQNLNHDAMYWYRQDPGQGLRLIYYSQIVNDFQKGDIAEGYSVSREKKESFPLTVTSAQKNPTAFYLCASRTGAETQYFGPGTRLLVL.

This clonotype was seen only a few times. The V and J genes are TRBV11-3 and TRBJ2-3; no firm D call. V shed 2 bases and J shed 6 bases, with 9 bases lying between them. CDR1 and CDR2 (germline): SGHNT, YENEEA. CDR3 size: 13 residues. Written as DNA, the CDR3 is TGTGCCAGCAGCTTAACGAAGGCTGATACGCAGTATTTT. Protein sequence: CASSLTKADTQYF.

The sample holds a few counts of this clonotype. The J gene is TRBJ1-1, the V gene TRBV11-1; no definite D call. Trimming removed 5 bases from V and 10 bases from J, with 14 bases in between. Germline CDR1 and CDR2: SGHAT and FQDESV (reference sequence). The CDR3 consists of 12 residues. In DNA form, the CDR3 reads TGTGCCAGCAGCGCCAGCGTGACACCAGCTTTCTTT. The encoded protein is CASSASVTPAFF.

This chain links TRBV12-3 or TRBV12-4 with TRBJ2-7; TRBD1 matches at 8 bases. The CDR3 loop spans 13 amino acids. V lost 6 bases to trimming and J lost 3 bases; unmatched junction nucleotides: 4. The DNA for the CDR3 is TGTGCCAGCAGGGCGACAGGGGACTACGAGCAGTACTTC. Protein: CASRATGDYEQYF.

This sequence joins TRBV3-1 and TRBJ2-5, with 9 bases lining up with TRBD1. Germline lookup yields CDR1 LGHDT and CDR2 YNNKEL (reference sequence). J lost 7 bases, V lost 0 bases, and 9 bases had no gene match. The CDR3 length is 16 residues. The CDR3 protein is CASSQDRDRALGTQYF. The CDR3 bases are TGTGCCAGCAGCCAAGATCGGGACAGGGCGCTGGGGACCCAGTACTTC.

This clonotype was seen once. V is TRBV30 and J is TRBJ1-1; D call uncertain. The germline V gene has CDR1 GTSNPN and CDR2 SVGIG (reference sequence). This CDR3 comprises 14 residues. V lost 2 bases to trimming and J lost 1 base, with 11 bases between them. CDR3 DNA: TGTGCCTGGAGTACCCGGGCCGAGAACACTGAAGCTTTCTTT. It is translated as CAWSTRAENTEAFF.

This chain connects TRBV29-1 to TRBJ2-5, with 8 positions matching TRBD1. The CDR3 is 16 residues long. The V segment lost 6 bases and the J segment 0 bases; nucleotides outside the gene matches: 12. The germline gives CDR1 SQVTM, CDR2 ANQGSEA. CDR3 sequence: CSVDRARTGHQETQYF. The CDR3 region has the DNA TGCAGCGTCGATAGAGCCAGGACAGGGCACCAAGAGACCCAGTACTTC.

In this sample, this clonotype turned up once. A much larger clone differs by one base, so this may be a read error. The rearrangement joins TRBV7-9 to TRBJ1-2, with D perhaps TRBD1 (6 bases). Trimming removed 5 bases from V and 5 bases from J, with 15 bases in between. Looked up from germline, CDR1 is SEHNR and CDR2 is FQNEAQ (reference sequence). This CDR3 contains 14 residues. CDR3 loop: CASSVGIRGYGYTF. CDR3 coding DNA: TGTGCCAGCAGCGTTGGCATCAGGGGTTATGGCTACACCTTC.

The sample holds many counts of this clonotype. V and J are TRBV7-2 and TRBJ2-1, with 8 nucleotides matching TRBD2. This CDR3 has 13 residues. The ends lost 8 bases at V and 5 bases at J; junction bases unmatched: 5. Germline V lookup: CDR1 SGHTA, CDR2 FQGNSA. CDR3 DNA sequence: TGTGCCAGCCAAGCGGGGGCAAACAATGAGCAGTTCTTC. Translating gives CASQAGANNEQFF.

The chain couples TRBV6-5 to TRBJ1-2; D ambiguous. Per germline, CDR1 MNHEY and CDR2 SVGAGI. CDR3 length equals 13 residues. Trimming took off 6 bases at V and 1 base at J, with 9 bases between the two ends. This CDR3 reads CASSQHHNYGYTF. The CDR3 DNA is TGTGCCAGCAGCCAACACCATAACTATGGCTACACCTTC.

The chain is built from TRBV19 and TRBJ2-1; D may be TRBD1 (6 bases). Germline CDR1 LNHDA, CDR2 SQIVND (reference sequence). Trimming left V 4 bases short and J 4 bases short, with 11 bases between. The CDR3 has 14 amino acids. In DNA form, the CDR3 reads TGTGCCAGTAGTAGCCGGGGACAATACAATGAGCAGTTCTTC. Its translation: CASSSRGQYNEQFF.

In this sample, this clonotype turned up a few times. This sequence joins TRBV7-2 and TRBJ1-2; a possible D gene is TRBD1 (5 bases). The V and J ends lost 0 bases and 5 bases respectively, with 13 bases between them. Germline lookup yields CDR1 SGHTA and CDR2 FQGNSA. This CDR3 is built from 15 residues. In DNA, the CDR3 is TGTGCCAGCAGCTTAGCTGCCGGGACTACATATGGCTACACCTTC. Translating it yields CASSLAAGTTYGYTF.

The CDR3 DNA is TGCAGTGCTTCGGCGGGAGTTTTGGACAATGAGCAGTTCTTC. It specifies CSASAGVLDNEQFF. This chain connects TRBV20-1 to TRBJ2-1, with 7 positions matching TRBD2. V lost 5 bases and J lost 5; bases outside the gene matches: 9. The length of the CDR3 is 14 residues. Germline V gene lookup returns CDR1 DFQATT and CDR2 SNEGSKA (reference sequence).

The chain is built from TRBV10-2 and TRBJ1-2; TRBD1 agrees at 7 bases. V was clipped by 0 bases and J by 4 bases; unmatched bases: 8. Germline values: CDR1 WSHSY, CDR2 SAAADI. The CDR3 is made up of 16 amino acids. CDR3 in amino acids: CASSESVMTGFYGYTF. CDR3 in DNA: TGCGCCAGCAGTGAGTCGGTTATGACAGGGTTCTATGGCTACACCTTC.

The V call is TRBV7-2, the J call TRBJ1-1; D perhaps matches TRBD1 (6 bases). CDR1 is SGHTA and CDR2 is FQGNSA in the germline V gene. CDR3 size: 12 residues. V was pared by 2 bases and J by 11 bases, with 12 bases between. The CDR3 region has the DNA TGTGCCAGCAGCTTAAACGGGGGCGTCGCTTTCTTT. It encodes CASSLNGGVAFF.

V and J are TRBV20-1 and TRBJ2-1; 14 bases map to TRBD2. The end of the DNA aligns better with TRBJ2-7, so the J call may be wrong. Germline CDR1 reads DFQATT; CDR2 reads SNEGSKA (reference sequence). The CDR3 consists of 19 residues. CDR3 residues: CSARDSTGTSGSSYNEQYF. The CDR3 DNA reads as TGCAGTGCTAGAGACTCAACCGGGACTAGCGGGAGCTCCTACAATGAGCAGTACTTC.

The rearrangement joins TRBV21-1 to TRBJ2-1. TRBV21-1 has pseudogene status. The CDR3 sequence is 21 residues long. CDR3: CASSKVTSLCSSATSYNEQFF. The DNA for the CDR3 is TGTGCCAGCAGCAAAGTCACTTCGCTTTGTTCGTCGGCTACGTCCTACAATGAGCAGTTCTTC.

The J gene is TRBJ1-1, the V gene TRBV29-1; 9 nucleotides align to TRBD1. The CDR3 sequence is 17 residues long. Germline lookup yields CDR1 SQVTM and CDR2 ANQGSEA. Unmatched junction bases numbered 15, after V lost 6 bases and J lost 1 base. The CDR3 DNA is TGCAGCGTCTATACCGGGACAGGGTACACTCAGAACACTGAAGCTTTCTTT. This translates into CSVYTGTGYTQNTEAFF.

This clonotype occurred a few times. The rearrangement uses TRBV3-1 and TRBJ2-3; 7 bases line up with TRBD2. The germline gives CDR1 LGHDT, CDR2 YNNKEL (reference sequence). After removal of 4 bases from V and 5 bases from J, the junction contained 6 bases not matched to a gene. This CDR3 region has 14 residues. This CDR3 is CASSLRTRGDTQYF. In DNA, the CDR3 is TGTGCCAGCAGCCTTCGGACTAGAGGAGATACGCAGTATTTT.

This clonotype was seen more than once but under ten times. This chain links TRBV14 with TRBJ2-1; the D gene is possibly TRBD1 (6 bases). In germline, CDR1 is SGHDN, CDR2 FVKESK. With 4 bases removed from V and 8 bases from J, the gap between germline ends came to 18 bases. This CDR3 comprises 15 residues. CDR3 sequence: CASSRLDQGSDEQFF. Here the CDR3 DNA reads TGTGCCAGCAGCCGCCTTGACCAGGGGAGCGATGAGCAGTTCTTC. Based on the CDR3 plus reference TRBV14 and TRBJ2-1, the full variable domain is EAGVTQFPSHSVIEKGQTVTLRCDPISGHDNLYWYRRVMGKEIKFLLHFVKESKQDESGMPNNRFLAERTGGTYSTLKVQPAELEDSGVYFCASSRLDQGSDEQFFGPGTRLTVL.